This entry lists 22 T cell receptor beta chains sequenced from one sample in a study of liver allograft versus peripheral blood T cells. On the study more broadly: T cell receptor repertoires in transplanted livers were compared with those in recipients' peripheral blood.

TCRdb fed the reads into MiXCR, producing one record per CDR3 protein. This sample has around 8,600 distinct CDR3 sequences, with around 19% found just once. These TCRs come from a human patient who had a liver transplant. A share of the T cells may be of graft donor origin.

The gene calls are TRBV27 and TRBJ1-5, with a weak D call TRBD1 (5 bases). Trimming shortened V by 6 bases and J by 0 bases, and 9 bases separated the two germline ends. Germline CDR1 reads MNHEY; CDR2 reads SMNVEV (reference sequence). CDR3 size: 14 residues. The CDR3 coding sequence is TGTGCCAGCAGGGGGCCTCTTAGCAATCAGCCCCAGCATTTT. This sequence encodes CASRGPLSNQPQHF.

As concerns this clonotype: A much larger clonotype is one base distant, so this may be a read error. The chain couples TRBV13 to TRBJ1-4; TRBD1 is a possible D gene (6 bases). The CDR3 consists of 15 residues. CDR1 PRHDT and CDR2 FYEKMQ come from the germline V gene (reference sequence). This chain's CDR3 is CTSSLGGPVNEKLFF. The CDR3 DNA reads as TGTACCAGCAGCTTAGGGGGGCCAGTTAATGAAAAACTGTTTTTT.

By sample share, this clonotype is medium-sized (0.01 to 0.1%). The chain links TRBV6-5 to TRBJ1-2; D is unresolved. Trimming removed 0 bases at V and 4 bases at J, with 12 bases between. This CDR3 has 15 residues. Germline values: CDR1 MNHEY, CDR2 SVGAGI. CDR3 sequence (DNA): TGTGCCAGCAGTTACTCGACCACCCTGGCCTATGGCTACACCTTC. This sequence encodes CASSYSTTLAYGYTF.

In its sample, this clonotype ranks as medium-sized (0.01 to 0.1%). This chain uses TRBV6-5 with TRBJ1-2; possible D gene TRBD1, 6 bases. Germline V gene sequence: CDR1 MNHEY, CDR2 SVGAGI. The ends were cut back, 0 bases at V and 6 bases at J, with 14 bases in the middle. The CDR3 runs 15 residues. This CDR3 is CASSYSRGGADGYTF. CDR3 nucleotides: TGTGCCAGCAGTTACTCGCGGGGGGGCGCAGATGGCTACACCTTC.

This clonotype turned up a few times. This chain uses TRBV5-4 with TRBJ1-2; no definite D call. The CDR3 extends over 12 amino acids. Germline lookup yields CDR1 SGHNT and CDR2 YYREEE (reference sequence). Trimming removed 3 bases from V and 8 bases from J, with 11 bases in between. DNA for the CDR3: TGTGCCAGCAGCTCGGGGTATGGGGGCTACACCTTC. The encoded protein is CASSSGYGGYTF.

The chain employs TRBV7-9 and TRBJ1-2; TRBD1 might be the D (6 bases). The germline V and J ends were trimmed by 0 bases and 0 bases, with 14 bases remaining between them. Germline V gene lookup returns CDR1 SEHNR and CDR2 FQNEAQ (reference sequence). CDR3 length: 17 amino acids. This chain's CDR3 is CASSLASGARANYGYTF. The CDR3 nucleotides read TGTGCCAGCAGCTTAGCATCAGGGGCGAGAGCTAACTATGGCTACACCTTC.

The CDR3 here is CASSRDGYGYTF. The CDR3 coding sequence is TGTGCCAGCAGTAGAGACGGCTATGGCTACACCTTC. V and J are TRBV25-1 and TRBJ1-2; D is ambiguous. This CDR3 is built from 12 residues. V was clipped by 5 bases and J by 4 bases, with 8 bases between them. Germline V lookup: CDR1 MGHDK, CDR2 SYGVNS.

This clonotype is deemed medium-sized. The rearrangement uses TRBV6-1 and TRBJ1-1; 7 bases fit TRBD1. The germline gives CDR1 MNHNS, CDR2 SASEGT. The CDR3 length is 15 residues. Germline trimming cut 0 bases from V and 4 bases from J; bases unmatched to any gene: 5. CDR3 nucleotides: TGTGCCAGCAGTGAAGCTAGAGGGGGCCTCACTGAAGCTTTCTTT. It codes for CASSEARGGLTEAFF.

The chain has TRBV30 and TRBJ2-7; D is uncertain. V lost 0 bases, J lost 2 bases, and 11 bases lay in between. The CDR3 runs 14 residues. Germline-derived CDR1 and CDR2 are GTSNPN and SVGIG (reference sequence). CDR3 bases: TGTGCCTGGAGTGTACTTGGGGTAACCTACGAGCAGTACTTC. Translated, it gives CAWSVLGVTYEQYF.

This chain links TRBV9 with TRBJ2-5, with 8 bases fitting TRBD1. J lost 1 base, V lost 4 bases, and 6 bases had no gene match. The CDR3 extends over 15 amino acids. The germline CDR1 and CDR2 sequences are SGDLS and YYNGEE. In DNA form, the CDR3 reads TGTGCCAGCAGCTTTCAGGGGGCCACCCAAGAGACCCAGTACTTC. Its protein product is CASSFQGATQETQYF.

This clonotype was recorded a few times. The rearrangement uses TRBV7-2 and TRBJ2-5; a weak D match, TRBD2 (5 bases). V was pared by 8 bases and J by 4 bases, with 14 bases between. The CDR3 contains 13 residues. CDR1 is SGHTA, CDR2 FQGNSA, per germline. CDR3 bases: TGTGCCAGCGACTTAACAGAGGGAGAGACCCAGTACTTC. Its protein is CASDLTEGETQYF.

The chain has TRBV20-1 and TRBJ1-2; maybe TRBD1 (5 bases). Germline assignment: CDR1 DFQATT and CDR2 SNEGSKA (reference sequence). Between the trimmed V and J ends, which lost 3 bases and 8 bases, there was a span of 16 bases. The CDR3 covers 13 residues. The CDR3 loop reads CSARATEREGYTF. In DNA, the CDR3 is TGCAGTGCTAGGGCGACAGAGCGGGAGGGCTACACCTTC.

This clonotype qualifies as medium-sized. The chain couples TRBV7-2 to TRBJ1-1; D unresolved. Germline V gives CDR1 SGHTA, CDR2 FQGNSA. The CDR3 consists of 13 residues. V was clipped by 5 bases and J by 2 bases, with 9 bases between them. The CDR3 here is CASSTSFNTEAFF. As DNA, the CDR3 is TGTGCCAGCAGCACCAGTTTTAACACTGAAGCTTTCTTT.

The sample holds a few counts of this clonotype. The rearrangement links TRBV6-6 to TRBJ2-7; 8 nucleotides line up with TRBD1. The CDR3 extends over 14 amino acids. Germline assignment: CDR1 MNHNY and CDR2 SVGAGI (reference sequence). V trimming: 6 bases; J trimming: 3 bases; junction bases outside the gene matches: 7. The CDR3 loop is CASSLQGDIYEQYF. Written as DNA, the CDR3 is TGTGCCAGCAGCCTACAGGGGGATATCTACGAGCAGTACTTC.

J is TRBJ1-5 and V is TRBV9; 8 bases match TRBD1. From germline, CDR1 is SGDLS and CDR2 YYNGEE. Germline trimming cut 3 bases from V and 2 bases from J; bases unmatched to any gene: 4. This CDR3 region has 15 residues. This CDR3 reads CASSETGEGNQPQHF. The CDR3, as DNA: TGTGCCAGCAGCGAGACAGGGGAAGGCAATCAGCCCCAGCATTTT.

By share of the sample, this clonotype is medium-sized (0.01 to 0.1%). The chain has TRBV6-5 and TRBJ1-6; tentative D call: TRBD1 (6 bases). The CDR3 is made up of 15 amino acids. The germline V gene has CDR1 MNHEY and CDR2 SVGAGI. V lost 4 bases and J 7 bases, leaving 14 bases between the germline ends. CDR3 DNA sequence: TGTGCCAGCAGTTTGGGACATTTGTGGAATTCACCCCTCCACTTT. The encoded protein is CASSLGHLWNSPLHF.

The CDR3, as DNA: TGTGCCAGCAGCCCAGGTCCGAGGAGAGGAGGCTACACCTTC. Its translation: CASSPGPRRGGYTF. This sequence joins TRBV7-9 and TRBJ1-2; D ambiguous. V lost 5 bases and J lost 8, with 18 bases in between. Germline CDR1 SEHNR, CDR2 FQNEAQ (reference sequence). This CDR3 is built from 14 residues.

The chain couples TRBV11-2 to TRBJ2-7, with TRBD1 identical over 7 bases. This CDR3 spans 14 amino acids. V was pared by 3 bases and J by 6 bases, with 8 bases of the junction left unmatched. The V gene's germline CDR1 is SGHAT and CDR2 FQNNGV. CDR3 region: CASSFIRDSGEQYF. CDR3 DNA: TGTGCCAGCAGCTTTATTCGGGACAGCGGCGAGCAGTACTTC.

In its sample, this clonotype is medium-sized. The chain combines TRBV27 with TRBJ2-7; no firm D call. Germline CDR1 is MNHEY and CDR2 is SMNVEV (reference sequence). CDR3 size: 13 residues. Trimming took 0 bases from V and 2 from J, leaving 5 bases between them. Here the CDR3 DNA reads TGTGCCAGCAGTTTATCAGTAACCTACGAGCAGTACTTC. It translates to CASSLSVTYEQYF.

The sample holds a few counts of this clonotype. V gene TRBV7-9 combines with J gene TRBJ2-1; the match to TRBD2 covers 14 bases. CDR3 length: 14 amino acids. The V and J ends lost 3 bases and 15 bases, in that order; junction bases with no gene match: 7. The germline gives CDR1 SEHNR, CDR2 FQNEAQ (reference sequence). In nucleotides, the CDR3 is TGTGCCAGCAGCTTCTTGACTAGCGGGGGGGCCCCGTTCTTC. Protein sequence: CASSFLTSGGAPFF.

Many counts were recorded for this clonotype. This sequence joins TRBV5-4 and TRBJ1-2; no firm D call. This CDR3 has 14 amino acids. The germline V gene has CDR1 SGHNT and CDR2 YYREEE (reference sequence). Between the trimmed V and J ends, which lost 0 bases and 4 bases, there was a span of 10 bases. The CDR3 here is CASSLEMESYGYTF. For the CDR3, the DNA is TGTGCCAGCAGCTTGGAAATGGAGAGCTATGGCTACACCTTC.

Judged by abundance, this clonotype is medium-sized (0.01 to 0.1%). The chain is built from TRBV6-5 and TRBJ2-1; D not resolved. The V gene's germline CDR1 is MNHEY and CDR2 SVGAGI. The length of the CDR3 is 15 residues. The germline V and J ends were trimmed by 6 bases and 0 bases, with 12 bases remaining between them. CDR3 coding DNA: TGTGCCAGCAGCCTTAGTCTGAGCTCCTACAATGAGCAGTTCTTC. This gives the protein CASSLSLSSYNEQFF.